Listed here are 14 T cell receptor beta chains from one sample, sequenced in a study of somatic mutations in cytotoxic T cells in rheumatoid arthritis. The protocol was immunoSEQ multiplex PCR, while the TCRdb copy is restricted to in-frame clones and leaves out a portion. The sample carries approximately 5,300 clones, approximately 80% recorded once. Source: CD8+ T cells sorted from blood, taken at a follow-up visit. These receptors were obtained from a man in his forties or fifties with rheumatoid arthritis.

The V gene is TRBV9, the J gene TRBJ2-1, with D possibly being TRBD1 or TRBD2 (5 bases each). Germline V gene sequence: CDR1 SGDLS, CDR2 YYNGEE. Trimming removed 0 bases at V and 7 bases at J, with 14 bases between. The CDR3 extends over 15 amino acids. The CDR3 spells CASSVAGTEDNEQFF. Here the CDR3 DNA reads TGTGCCAGCAGCGTAGCGGGGACGGAAGATAATGAGCAGTTCTTC.

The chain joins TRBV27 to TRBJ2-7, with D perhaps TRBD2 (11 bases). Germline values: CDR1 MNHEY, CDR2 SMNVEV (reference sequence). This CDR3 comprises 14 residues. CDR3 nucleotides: TGTGTCACGGGACAGGGGACTAGCGGTTACGAGCAGTACTTC. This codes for CVTGQGTSGYEQYF.

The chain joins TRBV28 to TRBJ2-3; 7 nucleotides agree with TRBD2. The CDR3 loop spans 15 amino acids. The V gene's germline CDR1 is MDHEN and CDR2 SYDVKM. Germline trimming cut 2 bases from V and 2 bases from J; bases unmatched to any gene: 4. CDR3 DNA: TGTGCCAGCAGTTTAGCTAGCGGCCACACAGATACGCAGTATTTT. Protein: CASSLASGHTDTQYF.

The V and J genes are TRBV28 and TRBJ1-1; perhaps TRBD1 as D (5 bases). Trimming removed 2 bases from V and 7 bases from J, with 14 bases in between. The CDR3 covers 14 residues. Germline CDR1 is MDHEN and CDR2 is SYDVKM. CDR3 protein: CASSLIAQGLEAFF. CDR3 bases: TGTGCCAGCAGTTTAATTGCCCAGGGCCTTGAAGCTTTCTTT.

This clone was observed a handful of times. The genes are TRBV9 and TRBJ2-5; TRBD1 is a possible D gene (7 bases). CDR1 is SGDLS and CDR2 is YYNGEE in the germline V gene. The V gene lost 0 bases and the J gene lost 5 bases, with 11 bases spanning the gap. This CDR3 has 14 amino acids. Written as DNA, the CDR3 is TGTGCCAGCAGCGTAGAGGAGGGGGCCGAGACCCAGTACTTC. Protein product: CASSVEEGAETQYF.

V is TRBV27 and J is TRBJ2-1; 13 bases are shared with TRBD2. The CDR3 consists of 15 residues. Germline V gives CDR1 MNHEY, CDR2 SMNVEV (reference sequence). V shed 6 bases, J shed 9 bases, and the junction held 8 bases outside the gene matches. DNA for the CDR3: TGTGCCAGCAGCCTCGGACTAGCGGGAGTCCGTGAGCAGTTCTTC. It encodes CASSLGLAGVREQFF.

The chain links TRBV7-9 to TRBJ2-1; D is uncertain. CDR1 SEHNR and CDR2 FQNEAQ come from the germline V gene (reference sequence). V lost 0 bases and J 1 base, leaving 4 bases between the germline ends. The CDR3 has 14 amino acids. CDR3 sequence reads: CASSLAGSYNEQFF. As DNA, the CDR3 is TGTGCCAGCAGCTTAGCAGGGTCCTACAATGAGCAGTTCTTC. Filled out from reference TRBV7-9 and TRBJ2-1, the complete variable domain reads DTGVSQNPRHKITKRGQNVTFRCDPISEHNRLYWYRQTLGQGPEFLTYFQNEAQLEKSRLLSDRFSAERPKGSFSTLEIQRTEQGDSAMYLCASSLAGSYNEQFFGPGTRLTVL.

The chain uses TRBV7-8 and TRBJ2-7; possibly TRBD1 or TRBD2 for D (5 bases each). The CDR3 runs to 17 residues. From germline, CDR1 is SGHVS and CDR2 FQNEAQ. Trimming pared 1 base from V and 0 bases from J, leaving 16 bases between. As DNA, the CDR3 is TGTGCCAGCAGCTTAGGGTCTCGAGGGGTCATCTCCTACGAGCAGTACTTC. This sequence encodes CASSLGSRGVISYEQYF.

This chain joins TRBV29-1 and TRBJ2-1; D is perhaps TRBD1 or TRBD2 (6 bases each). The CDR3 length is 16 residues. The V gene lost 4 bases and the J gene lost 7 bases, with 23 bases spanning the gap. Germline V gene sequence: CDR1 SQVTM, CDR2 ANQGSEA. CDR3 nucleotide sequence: TGCAGCGTTGGGGGGGAACAGGGTGGTTTGTTTAATGAGCAGTTCTTC. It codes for CSVGGEQGGLFNEQFF.

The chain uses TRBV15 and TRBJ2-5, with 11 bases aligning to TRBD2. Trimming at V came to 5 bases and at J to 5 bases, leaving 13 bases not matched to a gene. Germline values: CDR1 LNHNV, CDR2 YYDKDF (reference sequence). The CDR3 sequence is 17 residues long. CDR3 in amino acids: CATSAEGLAGGWETQYF. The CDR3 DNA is TGTGCCACCAGCGCTGAGGGGCTAGCGGGAGGATGGGAGACCCAGTACTTC.

The CDR3 DNA reads as TGTGCCAGCAGTTGGGGGCGAGAAGCTTTCTTT. Translating gives CASSWGREAFF. This rearrangement joins TRBV6-1 to TRBJ1-1; tentative D call: TRBD1 (6 bases). V lost 5 bases to trimming and J lost 8 bases, with 9 bases between them. CDR3 length: 11 amino acids. Germline V gives CDR1 MNHNS, CDR2 SASEGT.

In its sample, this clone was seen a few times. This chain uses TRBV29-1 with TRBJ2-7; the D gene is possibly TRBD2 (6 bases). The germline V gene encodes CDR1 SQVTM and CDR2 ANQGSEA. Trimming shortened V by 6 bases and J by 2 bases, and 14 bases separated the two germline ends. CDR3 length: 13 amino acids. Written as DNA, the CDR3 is TGCAGCGTAGAGGTAGCGGAGACCTACGAGCAGTACTTC. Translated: CSVEVAETYEQYF.

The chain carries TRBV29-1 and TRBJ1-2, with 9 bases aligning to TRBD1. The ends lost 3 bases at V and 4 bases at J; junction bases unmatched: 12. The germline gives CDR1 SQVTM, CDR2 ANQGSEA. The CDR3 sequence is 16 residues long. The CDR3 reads CSVEDRGPPSSYGYTF. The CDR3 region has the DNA TGCAGCGTTGAGGACAGGGGTCCCCCTTCGAGCTATGGCTACACCTTC. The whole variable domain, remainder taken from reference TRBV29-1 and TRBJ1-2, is SAVISQKPSRDICQRGTSLTIQCQVDSQVTMMFWYRQQPGQSLTLIATANQGSEATYESGFVIDKFPISRPNLTFSTLTVSNMSPEDSSIYLCSVEDRGPPSSYGYTFGSGTRLTVV.

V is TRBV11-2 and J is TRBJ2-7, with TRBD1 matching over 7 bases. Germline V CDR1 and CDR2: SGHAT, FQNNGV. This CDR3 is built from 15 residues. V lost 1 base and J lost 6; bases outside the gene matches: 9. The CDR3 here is CASSLAAGGGREQYF. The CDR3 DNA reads TGTGCCAGCAGCTTAGCGGCAGGGGGTGGTCGCGAGCAGTACTTC.